This T cell receptor (beta chain) was captured in a study of shared clonotypes between healthy human individuals. Deep-level running was used for the assay. About 28,000 T cell genomes (around 300 ng DNA) went into each PBMC replicate. TCRdb's table, derived via immunoSEQ multiplex PCR, lists solely in-frame clones and lacks some. The sample holds roughly 450,000 clones; more than 65% are singletons and the top ten take about an eighth. Trimming cost V 7 bases and J 5 bases; bases outside gene matches: 10. Germline V gives CDR1 MDHEN, CDR2 SYDVKM. The CDR3 loop spans 15 amino acids. The receptor's source is a woman aged 40 to 55 in good health. Some clones in this sample may be carry-over from other donors' samples. The sequenced sample consisted of PBMCs. This chain connects TRBV28 to TRBJ2-3; 9 bases match TRBD2. The CDR3 is CASNGPRTSEDTQYF. The CDR3 DNA reads as TGTGCCAGCAATGGACCCCGGACTAGCGAAGATACGCAGTATTTT.